Presented here are 3 T cell receptor beta chains from one specimen sequenced in a study of response to subunit inactivated influenza vaccine. TCRdb passed the RT-PCR reads through MiXCR, listing each CDR3 protein once. The data show 800,000 to 1,000,000 distinct CDR3 sequences, about 20% seen once. The sequenced sample was PBMCs from blood, obtained more than 4 days after vaccination. These TCRs come from a man aged 50 to 59 who received an inactivated influenza vaccine.

The genes are TRBV3-1 and TRBJ2-3; possibly TRBD1 for D (6 bases). The CDR3 covers 14 residues. Germline V gene data show CDR1 as LGHDT and CDR2 as YNNKEL (reference sequence). V was cut by 3 bases and J by 4 bases, with 11 bases left in between. CDR3 loop: CASSQLGAPDTQYF. In nucleotides, the CDR3 is TGTGCCAGCAGCCAGCTGGGGGCCCCAGATACGCAGTATTTT.

The rearrangement joins TRBV6-1 to TRBJ2-5; TRBD2 is a possible D gene (6 bases). Germline loops: CDR1 MNHNS, CDR2 SASEGT. The V and J ends lost 6 bases and 0 bases respectively, with 23 bases between them. The CDR3 runs to 18 residues. The CDR3 protein is CASSALTLAVRDQETQYF. In nucleotides, the CDR3 is TGTGCCAGCAGCGCCCTAACATTAGCGGTGCGGGACCAAGAGACCCAGTACTTC.

The CDR3 bases are TGCGCCAGTTGCCCTAGCGGGGGGGCTTACGAGCAGTACTTC. Translation gives CASCPSGGAYEQYF. The chain links TRBV5-1 to TRBJ2-7; 12 bases align to TRBD2. The CDR3 contains 14 residues. Germline assignment: CDR1 SGHRS and CDR2 YFSETQ. Trimming took 8 bases from V and 4 from J; bases not matched to a gene: 7.